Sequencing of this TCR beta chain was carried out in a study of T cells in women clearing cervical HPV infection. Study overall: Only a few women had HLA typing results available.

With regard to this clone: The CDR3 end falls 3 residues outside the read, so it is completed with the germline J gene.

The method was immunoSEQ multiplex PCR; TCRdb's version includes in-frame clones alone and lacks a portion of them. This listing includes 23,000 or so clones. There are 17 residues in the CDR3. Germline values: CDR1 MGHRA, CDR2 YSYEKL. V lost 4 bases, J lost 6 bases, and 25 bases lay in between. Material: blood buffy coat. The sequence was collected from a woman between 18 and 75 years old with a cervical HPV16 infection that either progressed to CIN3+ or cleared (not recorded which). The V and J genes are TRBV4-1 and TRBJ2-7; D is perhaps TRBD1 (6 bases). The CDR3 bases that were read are TGCGCCAGCAGCCCATCCGCCGTGGGGACATTTAACGCCGAG. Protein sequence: CASSPSAVGTFNAE. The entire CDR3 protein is CASSPSAVGTFNAEQYF.